The 21 T cell receptor beta chains listed next were all sequenced from one sample in a study of T cell changes during pregnancy in multiple sclerosis. Produced via immunoSEQ multiplex PCR; TCRdb's table is partial and in-frame only. This sample has about 100,000 clones, with approximately 90% found just once. The sequences come from peripheral blood, collected in the second trimester of pregnancy. The receptors shown here come from a female donor in good health, enrolled as a control in a pregnancy study.

The chain carries TRBV28 and TRBJ1-2; perhaps TRBD1 as D (5 bases). Deletions cut 3 bases from V and 8 bases from J, with 10 bases between. There are 12 residues in the CDR3. Germline V gives CDR1 MDHEN, CDR2 SYDVKM. This chain's CDR3 is CASSFRVGGYTF. In DNA form, the CDR3 reads TGTGCCAGCAGTTTCAGGGTGGGAGGCTACACCTTC.

V gene TRBV28 combines with J gene TRBJ1-2; no firm D call. The CDR3 is 14 residues long. Per the germline V gene, CDR1 is MDHEN and CDR2 is SYDVKM. Trimming removed 5 bases at V and 0 bases at J, with 10 bases between. The chain's CDR3 is CASSGPSANYGYTF. The CDR3 DNA follows: TGTGCCAGCAGTGGGCCTTCAGCTAACTATGGCTACACCTTC.

The chain recombines TRBV6-6 with TRBJ1-6; D is perhaps TRBD1 (6 bases). This CDR3 has 14 amino acids. V lost 6 bases to trimming and J lost 10 bases, with 16 bases between them. Germline CDR1 and CDR2: MNHNY and SVGAGI (reference sequence). The CDR3 spells CASSYRDRGSPLHF. The CDR3 region has the DNA TGTGCCAGCAGCTACAGGGATCGGGGATCACCCCTCCACTTT.

The CDR3: CAISGIAGGTDTQYF. Written as DNA, the CDR3 is TGTGCCATCAGTGGTATAGCGGGGGGAACAGATACGCAGTATTTT. The chain uses TRBV10-3 and TRBJ2-3, with TRBD2 matching over 10 bases. The CDR3 consists of 15 residues. The ends lost 4 bases at V and 3 bases at J; junction bases unmatched: 4. The germline gives CDR1 ENHRY, CDR2 SYGVKD.

The chain recombines TRBV14 with TRBJ2-1; TRBD2 aligns across 9 bases. Germline V gene sequence: CDR1 SGHDN, CDR2 FVKESK. This CDR3 is 20 amino acids long. With 1 base clipped from V and 0 bases from J, the junction kept 13 bases outside the gene matches. Here the CDR3 reads CASSQVNKREAQSSYNEQFF. The CDR3 DNA reads as TGTGCCAGCAGCCAAGTAAACAAGCGGGAGGCCCAGAGCTCCTACAATGAGCAGTTCTTC.

The V and J genes are TRBV6-1 and TRBJ2-7; the match to TRBD2 covers 9 bases. V gave up 11 bases and J gave up 3 bases; unmatched junction bases: 14. CDR1 MNHNS and CDR2 SASEGT come from the germline V gene. This CDR3 is 15 amino acids long. As DNA, the CDR3 is TGTGCCTTCAACGGGTGGCGGGGGGGCTTCTACGAGCAGTACTTC. As protein: CAFNGWRGGFYEQYF.

This sequence joins TRBV19 and TRBJ1-6, with D perhaps TRBD1 (5 bases). The CDR3 is made up of 15 amino acids. The V gene lost 5 bases and the J gene lost 7 bases, with 15 bases spanning the gap. Per the germline V gene, CDR1 is LNHDA and CDR2 is SQIVND (reference sequence). In DNA, the CDR3 is TGTGCCAGTAGTCCTTCACAGGTACCAAATTCACCCCTCCACTTT. Translating it yields CASSPSQVPNSPLHF.

J is TRBJ2-1 and V is TRBV5-4; TRBD1 matches at 7 bases. The CDR3 spans 16 residues. CDR1 and CDR2 (germline): SGHNT, YYREEE (reference sequence). Unmatched junction bases numbered 7, after V lost 3 bases and J lost 1 base. This CDR3 is CASSSGTARSYNEQFF. Written as DNA, the CDR3 is TGTGCCAGCAGCTCGGGGACAGCTCGGTCCTACAATGAGCAGTTCTTC.

The chain employs TRBV28 and TRBJ1-1; D may be TRBD1 (5 bases). The CDR3 length is 16 residues. In germline, CDR1 is MDHEN, CDR2 SYDVKM. V lost 5 bases, J lost 2 bases, and 18 bases lay in between. CDR3 loop: CASSPDLGRGNTEAFF. The CDR3 DNA follows: TGTGCCAGCAGTCCCGACTTGGGGCGGGGAAACACTGAAGCTTTCTTT.

The chain combines TRBV6-5 with TRBJ1-5, with TRBD1 identical over 8 bases. The germline CDR1 and CDR2 sequences are MNHEY and SVGAGI. This CDR3 is 15 amino acids long. Trimming removed 5 bases from V and 6 bases from J; junction bases left unmatched: 9. The DNA for the CDR3 is TGTGCCAGCAGTCCAGGACAGGGTGATAGTCAGCCCCAGCATTTT. This sequence encodes CASSPGQGDSQPQHF.

The gene calls are TRBV7-9 and TRBJ2-7, with D hard to call. V shed 3 bases and J shed 2 bases, with 8 bases lying between them. The CDR3 is 13 residues long. The germline CDR1 and CDR2 sequences are SEHNR and FQNEAQ (reference sequence). CDR3 DNA sequence: TGTGCCAGCAGCTTTGGCGGAACCTACGAGCAGTACTTC. The encoded protein is CASSFGGTYEQYF.

The rearrangement links TRBV4-2 to TRBJ2-7; no clear D. CDR1 is LGHNA and CDR2 is YNFKEQ in the germline V gene. The CDR3 runs 16 residues. Deletions cut 1 base from V and 2 bases from J, with 15 bases between. CDR3 amino acids: CASSQGPGMWTYEQYF. The CDR3 nucleotides are TGTGCCAGCAGCCAAGGACCAGGTATGTGGACCTACGAGCAGTACTTC.

CDR3 region: CASSPTGSSGNTIYF. CDR3 sequence (DNA): TGTGCCAGCAGCCCCACAGGGAGCTCTGGAAACACCATATATTTT. This sequence joins TRBV7-9 and TRBJ1-3, with D perhaps matching TRBD1 (6 bases). CDR1 is SEHNR and CDR2 is FQNEAQ in the germline V gene (reference sequence). The length of the CDR3 is 15 residues. V was trimmed by 5 bases and J by 0 bases, leaving 11 bases between them.

The J gene is TRBJ2-7, the V gene TRBV30; 7 nucleotides agree with TRBD1. Trimming took 3 bases from V and 4 from J; bases not matched to a gene: 6. CDR1 GTSNPN and CDR2 SVGIG come from the germline V gene (reference sequence). The CDR3 has 13 amino acids. The CDR3: CAWSETGSYEQYF. In nucleotides, the CDR3 is TGTGCCTGGAGCGAGACAGGGTCGTACGAGCAGTACTTC.

The CDR3 DNA follows: TGTGCCAGCAGTTCCCCCCCCACATCCTACAATGAGCAGTTCTTC. It is translated as CASSSPPTSYNEQFF. This sequence joins TRBV6-5 and TRBJ2-1; no firm D call. With 4 bases removed from V and 1 base from J, the gap between germline ends came to 11 bases. The V gene's germline CDR1 is MNHEY and CDR2 SVGAGI. CDR3 length equals 15 residues.

The sample holds one count of this clone. The V gene is TRBV6-5, the J gene TRBJ2-7, with 13 bases aligning to TRBD2. The germline V gene encodes CDR1 MNHEY and CDR2 SVGAGI. This CDR3 comprises 15 residues. After removal of 5 bases from V and 5 bases from J, the junction contained 6 bases not matched to a gene. The CDR3 reads CASSTGTSGNHEQYF. The CDR3 nucleotides are TGTGCCAGCAGTACAGGGACTAGCGGGAACCACGAGCAGTACTTC.

The chain joins TRBV15 to TRBJ2-1, with 14 bases that match TRBD2. V shed 2 bases and J 7 bases; nucleotides not matched to a gene: 4. Germline assignment: CDR1 LNHNV and CDR2 YYDKDF (reference sequence). The CDR3 runs to 16 residues. The chain's CDR3 is CATSRFGTSGRNEQFF. The CDR3 nucleotides read TGTGCCACCAGCAGATTCGGGACTAGCGGGAGAAATGAGCAGTTCTTC.

The V gene is TRBV5-6, the J gene TRBJ2-7, with 7 nucleotides matching TRBD1. V trimming: 0 bases; J trimming: 5 bases; junction bases outside the gene matches: 11. Germline CDR1 is SGHDT and CDR2 is YYEEEE. CDR3 size: 16 residues. The CDR3 is CASSLVGQGVRDEQYF. The CDR3 region has the DNA TGTGCCAGCAGCTTGGTAGGCCAGGGGGTAAGGGACGAGCAGTACTTC.

The chain links TRBV7-9 to TRBJ2-7, with TRBD1 matching 10 bases. The CDR3 has 17 amino acids. V lost 5 bases and J lost 6; bases outside the gene matches: 16. CDR1 is SEHNR and CDR2 is FQNEAQ in the germline V gene (reference sequence). The CDR3 loop is CASSPPDDRGRSFEQYF. The CDR3 bases are TGTGCCAGCAGCCCTCCCGATGACAGGGGGCGCAGCTTCGAGCAGTACTTC.

This clone was counted between two and nine times. In DNA form, the CDR3 reads TGTGCCAGCAGCTTAGGAGCTAACTATGGCTACACCTTC. Residues: CASSLGANYGYTF. The chain employs TRBV7-2 and TRBJ1-2; D uncertain. Germline values: CDR1 SGHTA, CDR2 FQGNSA. V lost 1 base and J 0 bases, leaving 3 bases between the germline ends. The CDR3 extends over 13 amino acids.

This clone was seen only a few times. The rearrangement joins TRBV6-4 to TRBJ1-1; 7 positions match TRBD1. Germline CDR1 reads MRHNA; CDR2 reads SNTAGT. This CDR3 has 14 residues. V was clipped by 6 bases and J by 5 bases; unmatched bases: 9. CDR3 sequence reads: CASRLDREGTEAFF. Here the CDR3 DNA reads TGTGCCAGCAGGCTAGACAGGGAAGGAACTGAAGCTTTCTTT.